The T cell receptor (beta chain) under discussion was sequenced for a study of T cells after yellow fever vaccination. Study-level points and caveats: Repertoires sorted by FACS could include abundant clonotypes that are contaminants from the bulk population.

About this clonotype: As yet, its antigen is unknown.

Using its own MiXCR run on the 5' RACE reads, TCRdb lists one record per CDR3 protein. The sample lists about 240,000 distinct CDR3 sequences; around 7% were seen once. Germline lookup yields CDR1 MNHEY and CDR2 SVGEGT. The CDR3 runs 14 residues. V was shortened by 6 bases and J by 3 bases, with 14 bases between the two germline ends. The V gene is TRBV6-2 or TRBV6-3, the J gene TRBJ1-1; D is ambiguous. This specimen was CD4+ T cells sorted from PBMCs, taken 15 days after the yellow fever booster vaccination. The source is a man younger than 40 who received the YFV17D yellow fever vaccine. The CDR3 reads CASSKFGEDTEAFF. The CDR3 bases are TGTGCCAGCAGCAAATTCGGAGAAGACACTGAAGCTTTCTTT.